The T cell receptor (beta chain) described here comes from a study of CD4 T cells in relation to SARS-CoV-2 and coronaviruses. The germline V gene has CDR1 MNHEY and CDR2 SVGAGI. J gave up 10 bases and V 6 bases, and 6 bases lay outside the gene matches. CDR3 length equals 13 residues. TCRdb's copy holds only in-frame clones and misses some; the assay was immunoSEQ multiplex PCR. The sample contains around 29,000 clones, approximately 80% of which appear only once. Unexposed donor CD4+ T cells date from 2011-2018, before the COVID-19 pandemic. CD4+ T cells were isolated from the cells after about 11 days of culture. About this clone itself: Its antigen is not known.

The chain joins TRBV6-5 to TRBJ2-7; 13 bases are shared with TRBD2. The receptor comes from a human donor in good health. The sequenced sample was CD4+ T cells from PBMCs, cultured in vitro. The CDR3 is CASSSTSGRSQYF. DNA of the CDR3: TGTGCCAGCAGCTCGACTAGCGGGAGGTCACAGTACTTC.